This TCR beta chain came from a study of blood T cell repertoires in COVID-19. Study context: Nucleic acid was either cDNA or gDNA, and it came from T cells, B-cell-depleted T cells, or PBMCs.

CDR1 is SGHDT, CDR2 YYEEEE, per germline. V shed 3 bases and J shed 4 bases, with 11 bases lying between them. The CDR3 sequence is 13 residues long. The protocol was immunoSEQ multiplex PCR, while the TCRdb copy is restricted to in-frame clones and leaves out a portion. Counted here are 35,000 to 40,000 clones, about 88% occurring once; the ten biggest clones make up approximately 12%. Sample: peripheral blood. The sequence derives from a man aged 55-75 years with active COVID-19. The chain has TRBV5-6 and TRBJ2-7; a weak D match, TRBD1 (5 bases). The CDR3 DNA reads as TGTGCCAGCAGCTGGGGCGGAGAGTACGAGCAGTACTTC. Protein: CASSWGGEYEQYF.